Each of the 10 T cell receptor beta chains below was sequenced from the same sample in a study of identifying expanded T cells in peripheral blood. This table comes from immunoSEQ multiplex PCR, and its TCRdb copy is limited to in-frame clones, with some not included. The sample includes around 81,000 clones, roughly 85% of them seen just once. Specimen: blood. Source of these receptors: a person aged 18 to 70 in good health.

This chain joins TRBV19 and TRBJ2-7; no clear D. Germline V gives CDR1 LNHDA, CDR2 SQIVND (reference sequence). Trimming stripped 6 bases from V and 2 bases from J, with 20 bases between. This CDR3 spans 16 amino acids. In DNA, the CDR3 is TGTGCCAGTAGGGGTCCAGGCGAAATTGGCGCCTACGAGCAGTACTTC. Its translation: CASRGPGEIGAYEQYF.

The chain links TRBV5-1 to TRBJ2-1, with D unresolved. Trimming pared 0 bases from V and 10 bases from J, leaving 5 bases between. The CDR3 is made up of 11 amino acids. CDR1 and CDR2 from the germline V gene are SGHRS and YFSETQ. CDR3: CASSLEWEQFF. The CDR3 region has the DNA TGCGCCAGCAGCTTGGAGTGGGAGCAGTTCTTC.

The rearrangement uses TRBV19 and TRBJ2-1, with 8 nucleotides matching TRBD1. The CDR3 consists of 14 residues. CDR1 is LNHDA, CDR2 SQIVND, per germline (reference sequence). The junction had 11 bases not matched to a gene; V was cut back by 8 bases and J by 8 bases. DNA of the CDR3: TGTGCCAGTCGGGCCACCAGGGGGCGGGATGAGCAGTTCTTC. Its protein product is CASRATRGRDEQFF.

The rearrangement links TRBV14 to TRBJ2-2, with D possibly being TRBD2 (5 bases). CDR1 and CDR2 (germline): SGHDN, FVKESK. The V and J ends lost 2 bases and 5 bases respectively, with 6 bases between them. The length of the CDR3 is 13 residues. CDR3 coding DNA: TGTGCCAGCAGCCAACGAGGGACCGGGGAGCTGTTTTTT. Translation gives CASSQRGTGELFF.

The rearrangement uses TRBV27 and TRBJ1-5; D is unresolved. The ends were cut back, 3 bases at V and 5 bases at J, with 5 bases in the middle. Per the germline V gene, CDR1 is MNHEY and CDR2 is SMNVEV (reference sequence). This CDR3 has 12 amino acids. CDR3 residues: CASSFLDQPQHF. CDR3 coding DNA: TGTGCCAGCAGTTTTCTGGATCAGCCCCAGCATTTT.

V gene TRBV2 combines with J gene TRBJ2-7, with D possibly matching TRBD1 (6 bases). V was clipped by 5 bases and J by 3 bases, with 20 bases between them. CDR3 size: 16 residues. The germline gives CDR1 SNHLY, CDR2 FYNNEI. CDR3 sequence: CASSSGHRQAGYEQYF. The CDR3 DNA reads as TGTGCCAGCAGTTCGGGACATCGGCAGGCCGGCTACGAGCAGTACTTC.

The J gene is TRBJ2-7, the V gene TRBV6-5; D may be TRBD1 (6 bases). In germline, CDR1 is MNHEY, CDR2 SVGAGI. This CDR3 has 15 residues. Between the trimmed V and J ends, which lost 0 bases and 3 bases, there was a span of 12 bases. The CDR3 region is CASSYSASQGYEQYF. For the CDR3, the DNA is TGTGCCAGCAGTTACTCCGCCTCACAGGGCTACGAGCAGTACTTC.

The V gene is TRBV9, the J gene TRBJ2-5; 12 nucleotides match TRBD1. The CDR3 sequence is 16 residues long. Germline assignment: CDR1 SGDLS and CDR2 YYNGEE. V lost 3 bases to trimming and J lost 4 bases; unmatched junction nucleotides: 7. The CDR3: CASSAQGQGAVETQYF. CDR3 nucleotides: TGTGCCAGCAGCGCTCAGGGACAGGGGGCTGTAGAGACCCAGTACTTC. Using reference TRBV9 and TRBJ2-5 for the parts outside the CDR3, the full variable domain is DSGVTQTPKHLITATGQRVTLRCSPRSGDLSVYWYQQSLDQGLQFLIQYYNGEERAKGNILERFSAQQFPDLHSELNLSSLELGDSALYFCASSAQGQGAVETQYFGPGTRLLVL.

The chain employs TRBV6-5 and TRBJ2-2, with 9 bases that match TRBD2. The length of the CDR3 is 15 residues. J was trimmed by 7 bases and V by 11 bases; bases with no gene match: 14. From germline, CDR1 is MNHEY and CDR2 SVGAGI. The CDR3 loop is CAPRRGGGAVGELFF. CDR3 DNA: TGTGCCCCCCGACGGGGCGGGGGGGCCGTCGGGGAGCTGTTTTTT.

This clone was counted a single time. V usage is TRBV6-5 and J usage is TRBJ2-3, with TRBD1 matching over 8 bases. Germline V gene data show CDR1 as MNHEY and CDR2 as SVGAGI. This CDR3 is 16 amino acids long. Trimming cost V 2 bases and J 2 bases; bases outside gene matches: 6. CDR3 sequence reads: CASSYTTGGFTDTQYF. In nucleotides, the CDR3 is TGTGCCAGCAGTTACACCACAGGGGGATTCACAGATACGCAGTATTTT.